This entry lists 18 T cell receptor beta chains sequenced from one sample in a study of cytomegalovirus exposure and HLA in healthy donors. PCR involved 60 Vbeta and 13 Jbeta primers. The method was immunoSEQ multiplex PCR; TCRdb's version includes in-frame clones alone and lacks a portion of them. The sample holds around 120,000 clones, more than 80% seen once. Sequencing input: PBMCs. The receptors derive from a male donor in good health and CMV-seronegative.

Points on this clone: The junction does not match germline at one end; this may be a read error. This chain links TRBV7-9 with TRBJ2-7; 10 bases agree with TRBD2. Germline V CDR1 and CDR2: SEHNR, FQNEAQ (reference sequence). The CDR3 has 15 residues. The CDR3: CSSSSSLAGAYEQYF. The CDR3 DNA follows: TGTTCCAGCAGCTCCAGCCTAGCGGGAGCCTACGAGCAGTACTTC.

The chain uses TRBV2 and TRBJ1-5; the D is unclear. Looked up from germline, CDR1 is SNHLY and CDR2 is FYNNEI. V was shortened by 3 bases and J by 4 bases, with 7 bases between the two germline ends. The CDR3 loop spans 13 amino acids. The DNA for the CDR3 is TGTGCCAGCAGTGATGAGTCTAATCAGCCCCAGCATTTT. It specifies CASSDESNQPQHF.

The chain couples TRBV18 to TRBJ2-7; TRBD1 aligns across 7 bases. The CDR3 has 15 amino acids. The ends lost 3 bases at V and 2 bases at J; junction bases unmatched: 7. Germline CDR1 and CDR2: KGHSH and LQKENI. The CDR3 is CASSPVDRRTYEQYF. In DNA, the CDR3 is TGTGCCAGCTCACCCGTGGACAGGCGTACCTACGAGCAGTACTTC.

CDR3 loop: CASSPGPTGVGVYEQYF. CDR3 sequence (DNA): TGTGCCAGCAGCCCAGGACCCACAGGGGTTGGGGTATACGAGCAGTACTTC. The chain is built from TRBV14 and TRBJ2-7; 7 bases map to TRBD1. V shed 4 bases, J shed 4 bases, and the junction held 16 bases outside the gene matches. Germline-derived CDR1 and CDR2 are SGHDN and FVKESK. This CDR3 region has 17 residues.

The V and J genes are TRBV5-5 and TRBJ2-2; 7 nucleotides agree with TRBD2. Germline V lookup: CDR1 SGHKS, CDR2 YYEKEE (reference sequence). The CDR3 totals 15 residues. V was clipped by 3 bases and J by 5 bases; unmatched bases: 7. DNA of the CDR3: TGTGCCAGCAGCTACGGTGGGGGGGGTACCGGGGAGCTGTTTTTT. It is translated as CASSYGGGGTGELFF.

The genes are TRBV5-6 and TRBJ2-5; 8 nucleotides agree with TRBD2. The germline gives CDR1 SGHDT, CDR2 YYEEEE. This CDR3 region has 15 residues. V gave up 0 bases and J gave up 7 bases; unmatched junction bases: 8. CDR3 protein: CASSLGQAGGGTQYF. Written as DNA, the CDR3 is TGTGCCAGCAGCTTGGGACAGGCCGGGGGGGGGACCCAGTACTTC.

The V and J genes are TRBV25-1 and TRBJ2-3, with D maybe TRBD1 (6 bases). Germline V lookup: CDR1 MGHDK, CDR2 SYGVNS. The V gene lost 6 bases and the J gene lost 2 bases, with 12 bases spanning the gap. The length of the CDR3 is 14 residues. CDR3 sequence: CASRWDTSTDTQYF. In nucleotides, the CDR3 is TGTGCCAGCAGGTGGGACACCTCCACAGATACGCAGTATTTT.

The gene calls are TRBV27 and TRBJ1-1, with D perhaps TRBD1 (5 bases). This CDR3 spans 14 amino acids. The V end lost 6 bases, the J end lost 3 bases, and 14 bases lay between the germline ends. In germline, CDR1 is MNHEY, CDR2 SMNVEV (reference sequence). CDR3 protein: CASRMQGAYTEAFF. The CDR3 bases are TGTGCCAGCAGAATGCAAGGGGCATACACTGAAGCTTTCTTT.

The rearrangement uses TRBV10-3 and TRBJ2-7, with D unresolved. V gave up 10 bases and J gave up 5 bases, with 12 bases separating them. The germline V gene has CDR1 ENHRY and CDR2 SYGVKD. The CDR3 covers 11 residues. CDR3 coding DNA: TGTGCCACTCAGTTGGGCGACGAGCAGTACTTC. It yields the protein CATQLGDEQYF.

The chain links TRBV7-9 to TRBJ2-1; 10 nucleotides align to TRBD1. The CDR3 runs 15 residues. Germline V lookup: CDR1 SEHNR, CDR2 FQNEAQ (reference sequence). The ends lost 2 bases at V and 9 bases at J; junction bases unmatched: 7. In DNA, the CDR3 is TGTGCCAGCAGCTTAAGAGACAGGGGGCTTAGTGAGCAGTTCTTC. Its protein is CASSLRDRGLSEQFF.

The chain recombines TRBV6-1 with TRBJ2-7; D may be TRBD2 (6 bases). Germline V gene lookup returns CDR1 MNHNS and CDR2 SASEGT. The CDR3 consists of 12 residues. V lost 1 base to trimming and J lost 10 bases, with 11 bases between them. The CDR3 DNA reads TGTGCCAGCAGTGAAGGGGTGGGAGGACAGTACTTC. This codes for CASSEGVGGQYF.

CDR3 amino acids: CASRDPGQGTEKLFF. The DNA of the CDR3 is TGTGCCAGCAGGGATCCGGGACAGGGCACAGAAAAACTGTTTTTT. This rearrangement joins TRBV2 to TRBJ1-4, with TRBD1 identical over 9 bases. This CDR3 is built from 15 residues. CDR1 is SNHLY and CDR2 is FYNNEI in the germline V gene. The junction had 10 bases not matched to a gene; V was cut back by 6 bases and J by 8 bases. The whole variable domain, remainder taken from reference TRBV2 and TRBJ1-4, is EPEVTQTPSHQVTQMGQEVILRCVPISNHLYFYWYRQILGQKVEFLVSFYNNEISEKSEIFDDQFSVERPDGSNFTLKIRSTKLEDSAMYFCASRDPGQGTEKLFFGSGTQLSVL.

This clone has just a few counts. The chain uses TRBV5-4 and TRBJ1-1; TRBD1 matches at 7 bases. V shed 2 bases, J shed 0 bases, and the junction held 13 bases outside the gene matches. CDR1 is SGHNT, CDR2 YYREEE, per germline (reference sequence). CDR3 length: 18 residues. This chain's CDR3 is CASSFNWDRGFLNTEAFF. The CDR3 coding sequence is TGTGCCAGCAGCTTCAACTGGGACAGAGGGTTTTTGAACACTGAAGCTTTCTTT. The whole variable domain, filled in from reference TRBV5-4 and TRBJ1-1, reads ETGVTQSPTHLIKTRGQQVTLRCSSQSGHNTVSWYQQALGQGPQFIFQYYREEENGRGNFPPRFSGLQFPNYSSELNVNALELDDSALYLCASSFNWDRGFLNTEAFFGQGTRLTVV.

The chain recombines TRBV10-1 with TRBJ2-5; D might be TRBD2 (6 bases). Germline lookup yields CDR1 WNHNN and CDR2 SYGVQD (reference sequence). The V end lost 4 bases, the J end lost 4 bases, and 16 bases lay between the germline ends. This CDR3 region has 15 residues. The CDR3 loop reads CASSATGRRGETQYF. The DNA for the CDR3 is TGCGCCAGCAGTGCTACAGGTCGGCGGGGAGAGACCCAGTACTTC.

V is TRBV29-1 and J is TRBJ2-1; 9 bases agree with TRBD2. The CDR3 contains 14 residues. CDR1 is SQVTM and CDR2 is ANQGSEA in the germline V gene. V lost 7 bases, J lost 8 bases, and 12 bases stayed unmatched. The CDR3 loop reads CSAGRGSGSDEQFF. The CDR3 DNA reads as TGCAGCGCGGGACGAGGTAGCGGGAGCGATGAGCAGTTCTTC.

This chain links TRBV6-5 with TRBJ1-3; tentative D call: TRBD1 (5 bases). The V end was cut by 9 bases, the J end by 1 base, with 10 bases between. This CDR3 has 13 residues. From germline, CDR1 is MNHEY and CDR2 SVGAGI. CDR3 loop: CASRPGSGNTIYF. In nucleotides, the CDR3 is TGTGCCAGTCGCCCAGGGTCTGGAAACACCATATATTTT.

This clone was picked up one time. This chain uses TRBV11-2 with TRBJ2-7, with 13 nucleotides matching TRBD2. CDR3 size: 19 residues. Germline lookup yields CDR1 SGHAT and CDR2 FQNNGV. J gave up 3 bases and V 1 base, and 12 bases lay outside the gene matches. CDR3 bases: TGTGCCAGCAGCTTAGCCATGGGACTAGCGGGACGCACCCTCTACGAGCAGTACTTC. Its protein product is CASSLAMGLAGRTLYEQYF.

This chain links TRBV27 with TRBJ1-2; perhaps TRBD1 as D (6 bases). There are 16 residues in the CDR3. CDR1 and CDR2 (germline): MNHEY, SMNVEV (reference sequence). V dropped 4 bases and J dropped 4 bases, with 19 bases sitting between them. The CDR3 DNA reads TGTGCCAGCAGTTCCGGGACACCCTTCGGGACCTATGGCTACACCTTC. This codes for CASSSGTPFGTYGYTF.